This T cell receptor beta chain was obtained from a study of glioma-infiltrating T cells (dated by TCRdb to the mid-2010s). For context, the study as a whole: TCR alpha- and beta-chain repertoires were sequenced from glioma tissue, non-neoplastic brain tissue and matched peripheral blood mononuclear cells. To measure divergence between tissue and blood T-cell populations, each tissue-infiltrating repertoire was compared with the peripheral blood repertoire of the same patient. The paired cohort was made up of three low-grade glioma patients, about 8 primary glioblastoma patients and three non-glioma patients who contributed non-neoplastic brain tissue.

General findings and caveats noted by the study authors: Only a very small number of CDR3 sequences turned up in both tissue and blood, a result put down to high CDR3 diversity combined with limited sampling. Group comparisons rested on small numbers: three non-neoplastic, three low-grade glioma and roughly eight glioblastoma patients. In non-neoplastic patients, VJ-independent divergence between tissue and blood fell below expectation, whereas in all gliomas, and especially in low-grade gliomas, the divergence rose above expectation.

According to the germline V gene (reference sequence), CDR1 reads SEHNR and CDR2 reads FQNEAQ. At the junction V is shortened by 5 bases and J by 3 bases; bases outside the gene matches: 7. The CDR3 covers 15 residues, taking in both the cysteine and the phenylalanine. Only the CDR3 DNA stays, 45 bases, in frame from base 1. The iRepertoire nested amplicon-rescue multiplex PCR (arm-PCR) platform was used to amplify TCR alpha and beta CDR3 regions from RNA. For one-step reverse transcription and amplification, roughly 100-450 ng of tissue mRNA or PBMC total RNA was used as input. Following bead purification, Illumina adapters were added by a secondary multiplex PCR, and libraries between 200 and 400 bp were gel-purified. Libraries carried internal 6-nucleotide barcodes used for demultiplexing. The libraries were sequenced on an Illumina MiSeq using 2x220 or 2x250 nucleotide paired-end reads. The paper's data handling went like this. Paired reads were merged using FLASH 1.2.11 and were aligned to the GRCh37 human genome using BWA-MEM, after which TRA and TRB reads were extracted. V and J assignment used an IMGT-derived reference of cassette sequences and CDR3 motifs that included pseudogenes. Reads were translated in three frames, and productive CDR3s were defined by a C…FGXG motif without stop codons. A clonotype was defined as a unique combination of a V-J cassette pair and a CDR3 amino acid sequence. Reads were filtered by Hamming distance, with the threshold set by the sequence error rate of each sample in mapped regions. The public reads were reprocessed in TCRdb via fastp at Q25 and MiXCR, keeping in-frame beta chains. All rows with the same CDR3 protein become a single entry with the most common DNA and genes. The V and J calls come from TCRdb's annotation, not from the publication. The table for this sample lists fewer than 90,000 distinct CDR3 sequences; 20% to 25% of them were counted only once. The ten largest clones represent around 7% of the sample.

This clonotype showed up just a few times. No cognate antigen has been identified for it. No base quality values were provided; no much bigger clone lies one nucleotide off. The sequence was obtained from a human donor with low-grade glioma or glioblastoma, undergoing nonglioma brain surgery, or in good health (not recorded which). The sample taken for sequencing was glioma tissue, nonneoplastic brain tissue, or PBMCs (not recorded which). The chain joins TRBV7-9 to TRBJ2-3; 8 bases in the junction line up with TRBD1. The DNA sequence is TGTGCCAGCAGCCTATACGGGACAGGTACAGATACGCAGTATTTT. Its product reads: CASSLYGTGTDTQYF.